The 12 T cell receptor beta chains below were found in one sample sequenced in a study of blood T cell repertoires in COVID-19. TCRdb keeps only in-frame clones here, not all; method: immunoSEQ multiplex PCR. Here the sample spans roughly 180,000 clones, 82% being singletons. Specimen: PBMCs or T cells enriched from blood (not recorded which). These receptors were taken from a man aged 35-49 years who had recovered from COVID-19.

CDR3 bases: TGCGCCAGCAGCGAAACTGCCGGGAAAGAGACCCAGTACTTC. Amino acids: CASSETAGKETQYF. V is TRBV5-1 and J is TRBJ2-5, with a tentative D call TRBD2 (5 bases). The V end was cut by 4 bases, the J end by 3 bases, with 13 bases between. Per the germline V gene, CDR1 is SGHRS and CDR2 is YFSETQ. This CDR3 region has 14 residues.

The V gene is TRBV11-2, the J gene TRBJ1-6, with 9 bases fitting TRBD1. CDR1 and CDR2 (germline): SGHAT, FQNNGV. The CDR3 extends over 16 amino acids. With 2 bases clipped from V and 8 bases from J, the junction kept 7 bases outside the gene matches. The CDR3 bases are TGTGCCAGCAGCTTATTAACAGGGGGCGCAGATTCACCCCTCCACTTT. Protein product: CASSLLTGGADSPLHF.

This chain links TRBV3-1 (or the pseudogene TRBV3-2) with TRBJ2-5, with D possibly matching TRBD1 (6 bases). The CDR3 covers 14 residues. Per germline, CDR1 LGHDT and CDR2 YNNKEL (reference sequence). The V gene lost 8 bases and the J gene lost 2 bases, with 15 bases spanning the gap. CDR3 sequence: CASSYTGTQETQYF. In DNA form, the CDR3 reads TGTGCCAGCTCGTATACCGGGACACAAGAGACCCAGTACTTC.

This rearrangement joins TRBV11-3 to TRBJ1-6, with 10 bases matching TRBD1. Per the germline V gene, CDR1 is SGHNT and CDR2 is YENEEA. V was pared by 6 bases and J by 7 bases, with 3 bases of the junction left unmatched. The CDR3 has 14 amino acids. CDR3 in DNA: TGTGCCAGCAGTTTGGGACAGGGGAATTCACCCCTCCACTTT. It is translated as CASSLGQGNSPLHF.

V gene TRBV11-2 combines with J gene TRBJ2-7; D is undetermined. Trimming left V 2 bases short and J 0 bases short, with 8 bases between. Per the germline V gene, CDR1 is SGHAT and CDR2 is FQNNGV. CDR3 length: 14 residues. CDR3: CASSLFGSSYEQYF. Written as DNA, the CDR3 is TGTGCCAGCAGCTTATTCGGTAGCTCCTACGAGCAGTACTTC. Filled out from reference TRBV11-2 and TRBJ2-7, the complete variable domain reads EAGVAQSPRYKIIEKRQSVAFWCNPISGHATLYWYQQILGQGPKLLIQFQNNGVVDDSQLPKDRFSAERLKGVDSTLKIQPAKLEDSAVYLCASSLFGSSYEQYFGPGTRLTVT.

This clone was counted between two and nine times. The chain carries TRBV19 and TRBJ1-4, with no clear D. Trimming stripped 10 bases from V and 5 bases from J, with 17 bases between. Germline-derived CDR1 and CDR2 are LNHDA and SQIVND (reference sequence). There are 14 residues in the CDR3. The chain's CDR3 is CATQYGPGNEKLFF. DNA for the CDR3: TGTGCCACCCAATACGGTCCGGGGAATGAAAAACTGTTTTTT.

The V call is TRBV4-3, the J call TRBJ2-7, with D possibly TRBD2 on 6 matching bases. The ends were cut back, 0 bases at V and 1 base at J, with 13 bases in the middle. Germline CDR1 and CDR2: LGHNA and YSLEER. The CDR3 sequence is 16 residues long. The CDR3 spells CASSQDRVAVSYEQYF. CDR3 DNA sequence: TGCGCCAGCAGCCAAGATCGAGTAGCGGTTTCCTACGAGCAGTACTTC.

This rearrangement joins TRBV2 to TRBJ2-1, with D possibly matching TRBD2 (5 bases). CDR3 length: 14 amino acids. Germline values: CDR1 SNHLY, CDR2 FYNNEI. V lost 4 bases and J lost 5, with 12 bases in between. This CDR3 reads CASSVEEWDNEQFF. The CDR3 nucleotides are TGTGCCAGCAGTGTGGAGGAGTGGGACAATGAGCAGTTCTTC.

The gene calls are TRBV5-1 and TRBJ2-7, with TRBD2 matching 8 bases. The CDR3 contains 14 residues. Trimming took 7 bases from V and 5 from J; bases not matched to a gene: 11. Per germline, CDR1 SGHRS and CDR2 YFSETQ. CDR3 sequence (DNA): TGCGCCAGCGCCTGTGGTCTAGCGGGTCACGAGCAGTACGTC. Amino acid sequence: CASACGLAGHEQYV.

This clone showed up just a few times. At one of its ends the junction is not consistent with the germline gene, which may arise from a read error. The V and J genes are TRBV5-1 and TRBJ2-3; 11 bases agree with TRBD2. The germline V gene has CDR1 SGHRS and CDR2 YFSETQ. The CDR3 contains 17 residues. The CDR3, as DNA: TGCGCCACCAGCCCAAGGAGGACTAGCGGGAGCACAGATACGCAGTATTTT. Residues: CATSPRRTSGSTDTQYF. The full variable domain, with the rest looked up from reference TRBV5-1 and TRBJ2-3, is KAGVTQTPRYLIKTRGQQVTLSCSPISGHRSVSWYQQTPGQGLQFLFEYFSETQRNKGNFPGRFSGRQFSNSRSEMNVSTLELGDSALYLCATSPRRTSGSTDTQYFGPGTRLTVL.

This clone was observed once. The chain has TRBV2 and TRBJ2-3; 12 bases are a match to TRBD2. V lost 3 bases to trimming and J lost 5 bases; unmatched junction nucleotides: 6. CDR3 length: 16 residues. Per germline, CDR1 SNHLY and CDR2 FYNNEI. CDR3 sequence (DNA): TGTGCCAGCAGTGACGGACTAGCGGGAAGGGGAGATACGCAGTATTTT. This codes for CASSDGLAGRGDTQYF.

The V gene is TRBV5-1, the J gene TRBJ1-1, with D possibly matching TRBD1 (6 bases). The germline V and J ends were trimmed by 2 bases and 5 bases, with 10 bases remaining between them. CDR3 size: 13 residues. CDR1 and CDR2 (germline): SGHRS, YFSETQ. CDR3 sequence (DNA): TGCGCCAGCAGCTTTAAGGGGGGGACTGAAGCTTTCTTT. This translates into CASSFKGGTEAFF.